This note documents a single T cell receptor beta chain sequence. The data derive from a study of CD8+ T cells in alopecia areata. Treatment described: oral pan-JAK inhibitor, 5-10 mg twice daily. Peripheral blood and lesional scalp punch biopsies were taken from alopecia areata patients. cDNA prepared by RNA extraction and subsequent reverse transcription served as the template for sequencing. Libraries were prepared by immunoSEQ multiplex PCR; TCRdb keeps only in-frame clonotypes and omits some of them. Among roughly 230,000 clones, over 40% were seen once, and the ten largest hold around 2.8%. This sample comprised CD4+ T cells sorted from blood, obtained at approximately week 37, from a patient treated with tofacitinib. The sequence was obtained from a human donor with alopecia areata.

For the CDR3, the DNA is TGTGCCAGCAGCTCTGATCCCCGGGGCTACGAGCAGTACTTC. Protein sequence: CASSSDPRGYEQYF. The chain carries TRBV5-6 and TRBJ2-7; D might be TRBD2 (5 bases). Germline CDR1 is SGHDT and CDR2 is YYEEEE. The CDR3 consists of 14 residues. V was shortened by 3 bases and J by 3 bases, with 13 bases between the two germline ends.